This T cell receptor beta chain is from a study of T cell responses to AZD1222 COVID-19 vaccine. Study-wide background: Pooled in the analysis were second doses at about 4 or about 12 weeks.

V trimming: 1 base; J trimming: 8 bases; junction bases outside the gene matches: 10. The CDR3 totals 15 residues. Germline V gene data show CDR1 as MDHEN and CDR2 as SYDVKM. Assay used: immunoSEQ multiplex PCR; TCRdb lists only in-frame clones, some missing. The data show 150,000 or so clones, 85% to 95% seen once. This clone was seen a single time. Its antigen remains unidentified. Broader study findings: Only a handful of individuals given AZD1222 were seropositive at baseline. With dominance at 160-218 and 743-854, vaccine-associated CD4 TCRs spanned spike. Unmutated variant regions are reportedly targeted by nearly half of spike-specific TCRs.

The sequenced sample was peripheral blood, obtained on day 0 of AZD1222 vaccination. The receptor's source is an adult in good health. This chain joins TRBV28 and TRBJ1-2; 7 bases map to TRBD1. As DNA, the CDR3 is TGTGCCAGCAGTTTATTTACTAATCCGGGACAGGGCTACACCTTC. Residues: CASSLFTNPGQGYTF.